The 30 T cell receptor beta chains given below trace back to one sample, sequenced in a study of T-cell reconstitution after alpha-beta-depleted transplantation in children. Library preparation (for TCRbeta) was performed with unique molecular identifiers. TCRdb fed the PCR reads into MiXCR, producing one record per CDR3 protein. The profile covers around 250,000 distinct CDR3 sequences, with 9.5% to 10% appearing a single time and around 9.1% taken by the ten largest. The specimen comprised PBMCs from the stem cell graft donor, sampled from the stem cell graft. All receptors come from a human donor who donated a stem cell graft to a child with SCID.

V gene TRBV18 combines with J gene TRBJ2-7; 9 bases are shared with TRBD2. Germline-derived CDR1 and CDR2 are KGHSH and LQKENI. Germline trimming cut 3 bases from V and 3 bases from J; bases unmatched to any gene: 3. The CDR3 is made up of 14 amino acids. CDR3 nucleotides: TGTGCCAGCTCACCTAGCGGGGGCTACTACGAGCAGTACTTC. The encoded protein is CASSPSGGYYEQYF.

CDR3: CSARGGETEAFF. In nucleotides, the CDR3 is TGCAGTGCTAGAGGAGGGGAAACTGAAGCTTTCTTT. The V call is TRBV20-1, the J call TRBJ1-1; D perhaps matches TRBD1 (5 bases). This CDR3 comprises 12 residues. V shed 1 base and J shed 5 bases, with 8 bases lying between them. Germline assignment: CDR1 DFQATT and CDR2 SNEGSKA (reference sequence).

This clonotype was detected a few times. V gene TRBV7-9 combines with J gene TRBJ2-7; D remains unclear. The germline V and J ends were trimmed by 5 bases and 2 bases, with 7 bases remaining between them. Germline V gives CDR1 SEHNR, CDR2 FQNEAQ (reference sequence). The CDR3 has 12 amino acids. The CDR3 DNA sequence: TGTGCCAGCAGCGGAGTCGCCTACGAGCAGTACTTC. Amino acids: CASSGVAYEQYF. The full variable domain, in which reference TRBV7-9 and TRBJ2-7 provide the parts outside the CDR3, is DTGVSQNPRHKITKRGQNVTFRCDPISEHNRLYWYRQTLGQGPEFLTYFQNEAQLEKSRLLSDRFSAERPKGSFSTLEIQRTEQGDSAMYLCASSGVAYEQYFGPGTRLTVT.

The chain is built from TRBV7-2 and TRBJ2-1; TRBD1 agrees at 8 bases. Trimming removed 7 bases from V and 7 bases from J; junction bases left unmatched: 15. The CDR3 covers 16 residues. The V gene's germline CDR1 is SGHTA and CDR2 FQGNSA. The CDR3 loop reads CASTRGGAGGRNEQFF. For the CDR3, the DNA is TGTGCCAGCACCAGGGGCGGGGCAGGGGGCAGAAATGAGCAGTTCTTC.

This clonotype was observed a handful of times. The chain uses TRBV20-1 and TRBJ1-1, with 7 bases identical to TRBD1. V lost 0 bases and J lost 3; bases outside the gene matches: 7. CDR3 length equals 15 residues. The germline gives CDR1 DFQATT, CDR2 SNEGSKA (reference sequence). Here the CDR3 reads CSARDSRGTYTEAFF. The DNA for the CDR3 is TGCAGTGCTAGAGATAGCAGGGGGACGTACACTGAAGCTTTCTTT.

The chain employs TRBV5-6 and TRBJ2-1; D tentatively reads TRBD1 or TRBD2 (5 bases each). The CDR3 totals 11 residues. The germline V gene has CDR1 SGHDT and CDR2 YYEEEE. V was pared by 6 bases and J by 11 bases, with 12 bases between. CDR3 sequence reads: CASTYLGQQFF. In nucleotides, the CDR3 is TGTGCCAGCACCTACCTGGGACAGCAGTTCTTC.

This clonotype was counted a few times. J is TRBJ2-7 and V is TRBV5-1; 9 positions match TRBD1. Per the germline V gene, CDR1 is SGHRS and CDR2 is YFSETQ. V lost 4 bases to trimming and J lost 6 bases; unmatched junction nucleotides: 2. The CDR3 consists of 12 residues. The chain's CDR3 is CASSRDRAEQYF. In DNA, the CDR3 is TGCGCCAGCAGCCGGGACAGGGCCGAGCAGTACTTC.

There are a few counts of this clonotype. The V and J genes are TRBV5-6 and TRBJ2-7; TRBD1 agrees at 12 bases. Trimming at V came to 4 bases and at J to 5 bases, leaving 1 base not matched to a gene. The CDR3 is made up of 13 amino acids. Germline assignment: CDR1 SGHDT and CDR2 YYEEEE. The CDR3 DNA sequence: TGTGCCAGCAGCGGGACAGGGGGCCACGAGCAGTACTTC. Its protein product is CASSGTGGHEQYF.

J is TRBJ2-7 and V is TRBV4-1; perhaps TRBD1 as D (6 bases). The CDR3 is 13 residues long. CDR1 is MGHRA, CDR2 YSYEKL, per germline. V was clipped by 5 bases and J by 1 base, with 9 bases between them. The CDR3 region is CASSYRESYEQYF. Here the CDR3 DNA reads TGCGCCAGCAGCTACAGGGAGTCCTACGAGCAGTACTTC.

The V call is TRBV5-1, the J call TRBJ1-1, with D possibly being TRBD1 (5 bases). Per germline, CDR1 SGHRS and CDR2 YFSETQ. This CDR3 is built from 13 residues. Deletions cut 3 bases from V and 6 bases from J, with 12 bases between. The CDR3 DNA follows: TGCGCCAGCAGCTGGCCCGGGGCGGCTGAAGCTTTCTTT. Amino acid sequence: CASSWPGAAEAFF.

This chain joins TRBV18 and TRBJ1-1, with D possibly matching TRBD1 (5 bases). The CDR3 extends over 14 amino acids. Trimming took off 2 bases at V and 6 bases at J, with 13 bases between the two ends. Germline lookup yields CDR1 KGHSH and CDR2 LQKENI. CDR3: CASSPRGARSEAFF. Written as DNA, the CDR3 is TGTGCCAGCTCACCAAGGGGCGCACGGTCTGAAGCTTTCTTT.

This clonotype was counted only a few times. V and J are TRBV20-1 and TRBJ2-5; perhaps TRBD1 as D (6 bases). In germline, CDR1 is DFQATT, CDR2 SNEGSKA (reference sequence). V lost 5 bases and J lost 4, with 8 bases in between. The CDR3 runs to 11 residues. The CDR3 DNA reads as TGCAGTGCTCCCAGGGGAGAGACCCAGTACTTC. Translating gives CSAPRGETQYF.

Ten or more counts support this clonotype. V and J are TRBV4-1 and TRBJ2-7, with 9 bases identical to TRBD2. Per germline, CDR1 MGHRA and CDR2 YSYEKL. CDR3 length: 18 residues. With V trimmed by 4 bases and J by 3 bases, 16 bases remained unmatched. In DNA, the CDR3 is TGCGCCAGCAGCCGCAGTTTATCGAGGGGACTAGCAGTCTACGAGCAGTACTTC. Protein: CASSRSLSRGLAVYEQYF.

This clonotype was seen at least ten times. J is TRBJ1-1 and V is TRBV3-1, with a weak D call TRBD1 (6 bases). The V gene's germline CDR1 is LGHDT and CDR2 YNNKEL (reference sequence). V lost 2 bases and J 0 bases, leaving 10 bases between the germline ends. CDR3 size: 15 residues. In DNA, the CDR3 is TGTGCCAGCAGCCAAACAGGGACACTGAACACTGAAGCTTTCTTT. As protein: CASSQTGTLNTEAFF. Filled out from reference TRBV3-1 and TRBJ1-1, the complete variable domain reads DTAVSQTPKYLVTQMGNDKSIKCEQNLGHDTMYWYKQDSKKFLKIMFSYNNKELIINETVPNRFSPKSPDKAHLNLHINSLELGDSAVYFCASSQTGTLNTEAFFGQGTRLTVV.

This clonotype has ten or more counts. The chain has TRBV5-1 and TRBJ2-1; D not certain. This CDR3 is built from 12 residues. The germline CDR1 and CDR2 sequences are SGHRS and YFSETQ. The V end was cut by 0 bases, the J end by 7 bases, with 5 bases between. The CDR3 nucleotides are TGCGCCAGCAGCTTGGATGCGAATGAGCAGTTCTTC. This codes for CASSLDANEQFF. The full variable domain, with the rest looked up from reference TRBV5-1 and TRBJ2-1, is KAGVTQTPRYLIKTRGQQVTLSCSPISGHRSVSWYQQTPGQGLQFLFEYFSETQRNKGNFPGRFSGRQFSNSRSEMNVSTLELGDSALYLCASSLDANEQFFGPGTRLTVL.

The V call is TRBV7-9, the J call TRBJ2-2; TRBD2 might be the D (6 bases). Germline V CDR1 and CDR2: SEHNR, FQNEAQ (reference sequence). The V end was cut by 0 bases, the J end by 2 bases, with 13 bases between. The CDR3 totals 17 residues. CDR3 bases: TGTGCCAGCAGCTTAGCGGGGCGCGGGGCAAACACCGGGGAGCTGTTTTTT. It encodes CASSLAGRGANTGELFF.

In this sample, this clonotype turned up a few times. The chain links TRBV9 to TRBJ2-6, with D perhaps being TRBD1 or TRBD2 (5 bases each). V dropped 0 bases and J dropped 12 bases, with 16 bases sitting between them. The germline CDR1 and CDR2 sequences are SGDLS and YYNGEE. The CDR3 spans 15 residues. CDR3 sequence: CASSVGGTAESVLTF. The CDR3 coding sequence is TGTGCCAGCAGCGTAGGGGGGACCGCCGAGAGCGTCCTGACTTTC.

V and J are TRBV5-1 and TRBJ1-2, with 8 bases matching TRBD1. The CDR3 covers 15 residues. With V trimmed by 4 bases and J by 8 bases, 13 bases remained unmatched. In germline, CDR1 is SGHRS, CDR2 YFSETQ. The CDR3 sequence: CASSQTNDRGEGYTF. The CDR3 DNA follows: TGCGCCAGCAGCCAGACTAACGACAGGGGAGAGGGCTACACCTTC.

The V call is TRBV5-1, the J call TRBJ2-3; D not certain. This CDR3 is built from 13 residues. The germline V and J ends were trimmed by 4 bases and 5 bases, with 11 bases remaining between them. Germline-derived CDR1 and CDR2 are SGHRS and YFSETQ. The CDR3 bases are TGCGCCAGCAGCGCTAACAGCCAAGATACGCAGTATTTT. Residues: CASSANSQDTQYF.

The chain combines TRBV20-1 with TRBJ2-5; D is perhaps TRBD1 or TRBD2 (5 bases each). Trimming pared 5 bases from V and 4 bases from J, leaving 23 bases between. The CDR3 consists of 16 residues. Germline V gene sequence: CDR1 DFQATT, CDR2 SNEGSKA (reference sequence). CDR3 amino acids: CSARPPRGYSSETQYF. The CDR3 DNA reads TGCAGTGCTCGCCCGCCGAGGGGCTATTCTTCAGAGACCCAGTACTTC.

This clonotype was found a few times. The chain combines TRBV18 with TRBJ2-7; D is undetermined. V lost 1 base to trimming and J lost 0 bases, with 10 bases between them. From germline, CDR1 is KGHSH and CDR2 LQKENI. This CDR3 has 15 residues. CDR3 in amino acids: CASSPLGRHSYEQYF. CDR3 DNA: TGTGCCAGCTCACCACTAGGCAGGCACTCCTACGAGCAGTACTTC.

This clonotype came up a few times. The chain employs TRBV2 and TRBJ2-2; D is perhaps TRBD2 (6 bases). Trimming removed 5 bases from V and 0 bases from J, with 10 bases in between. Germline CDR1 SNHLY, CDR2 FYNNEI. The CDR3 spans 15 residues. For the CDR3, the DNA is TGTGCCAGCAGTCGTAGCGGAACGAACACCGGGGAGCTGTTTTTT. It is translated as CASSRSGTNTGELFF. The whole variable domain, filled in from reference TRBV2 and TRBJ2-2, reads EPEVTQTPSHQVTQMGQEVILRCVPISNHLYFYWYRQILGQKVEFLVSFYNNEISEKSEIFDDQFSVERPDGSNFTLKIRSTKLEDSAMYFCASSRSGTNTGELFFGEGSRLTVL.

This clonotype appeared many times. This sequence joins TRBV12-3 or TRBV12-4 and TRBJ1-5, with D tentatively TRBD1 (5 bases). V lost 1 base and J lost 4, with 11 bases in between. The CDR3 spans 15 residues. The CDR3 is CASSLVGTGNQPQHF. In DNA form, the CDR3 reads TGTGCCAGCAGTTTAGTTGGCACAGGTAATCAGCCCCAGCATTTT.

In this sample, this clonotype turned up many times. The chain links TRBV6-5 to TRBJ2-7, with 8 nucleotides matching TRBD1. This CDR3 has 11 residues. Trimming took 6 bases from V and 7 from J; bases not matched to a gene: 2. Germline V gene data show CDR1 as MNHEY and CDR2 as SVGAGI. As DNA, the CDR3 is TGTGCCAGCAGCCAGGGGGCTGAGCAGTACTTC. It translates to CASSQGAEQYF.

This clonotype appeared a few times. The CDR3 DNA reads TGTGCCAGCAGTTATAGACAGGATGGCACAGATACGCAGTATTTT. This sequence encodes CASSYRQDGTDTQYF. The chain uses TRBV6-5 and TRBJ2-3; tentatively, D is TRBD1 (6 bases). The ends were cut back, 3 bases at V and 1 base at J, with 11 bases in the middle. The germline V gene has CDR1 MNHEY and CDR2 SVGAGI. The CDR3 has 15 residues.

This clonotype has only a few counts. V usage is TRBV7-2 and J usage is TRBJ2-7, with TRBD2 matching over 11 bases. CDR1 SGHTA and CDR2 FQGNSA come from the germline V gene. With 5 bases clipped from V and 3 bases from J, the junction kept 6 bases outside the gene matches. The CDR3 length is 15 residues. In DNA, the CDR3 is TGTGCCAGCAGCCTGGGACTAGCGGAGATCTACGAGCAGTACTTC. Translating gives CASSLGLAEIYEQYF.

This clonotype was counted at least ten times. The genes are TRBV6-1 and TRBJ1-1; weak D call: TRBD1 (5 bases). The CDR3 covers 15 residues. CDR1 and CDR2 (germline): MNHNS, SASEGT. Trimming cost V 3 bases and J 3 bases, with 14 bases left between them. The CDR3 region is CASSERYRGDTEAFF. In nucleotides, the CDR3 is TGTGCCAGCAGTGAGAGATACCGGGGGGACACTGAAGCTTTCTTT.

Many counts were recorded for this clonotype. The rearrangement links TRBV12-3 or TRBV12-4 to TRBJ2-2; 7 bases line up with TRBD2. The CDR3 length is 17 residues. V was pared by 1 base and J by 2 bases, with 7 bases of the junction left unmatched. CDR3 protein: CASSLVGLAVNTGELFF. For the CDR3, the DNA is TGTGCCAGCAGTTTAGTTGGTCTAGCGGTTAACACCGGGGAGCTGTTTTTT.

This clonotype was detected only a few times. The chain has TRBV6-5 and TRBJ1-1, with 9 bases aligning to TRBD1. V lost 7 bases and J lost 4; bases outside the gene matches: 16. The CDR3 loop spans 17 amino acids. Germline V gene lookup returns CDR1 MNHEY and CDR2 SVGAGI. DNA for the CDR3: TGTGCCAGCACCCTACGGTCCCCTACAGGGGGCGGCACTGAAGCTTTCTTT. Amino acids: CASTLRSPTGGGTEAFF.

This clonotype has a single count. The chain couples TRBV19 to TRBJ1-2, with TRBD1 matching 8 bases. Unmatched junction bases numbered 2, after V lost 4 bases and J lost 4 bases. CDR1 LNHDA and CDR2 SQIVND come from the germline V gene (reference sequence). The CDR3 has 13 amino acids. The CDR3 DNA reads TGTGCCAGTAGTACCACAGGGGGCTATGGCTACACCTTC. Amino acid sequence: CASSTTGGYGYTF. The whole variable domain, remainder taken from reference TRBV19 and TRBJ1-2, is DGGITQSPKYLFRKEGQNVTLSCEQNLNHDAMYWYRQDPGQGLRLIYYSQIVNDFQKGDIAEGYSVSREKKESFPLTVTSAQKNPTAFYLCASSTTGGYGYTFGSGTRLTVV.